Listed here are 26 T cell receptor beta chains from one sample, sequenced in a study of blood T cell repertoires in COVID-19. Profiling relied on immunoSEQ multiplex PCR, and the TCRdb table lists in-frame clones only, not all of them. The sample yields fewer than 120,000 clones, around three quarters seen once. The sequencing input was peripheral blood. All receptors come from a woman aged 55 to 70 with acute or convalescent COVID-19.

The rearrangement joins TRBV18 to TRBJ1-2; unclear D gene. This CDR3 region has 13 residues. The V and J ends lost 1 base and 8 bases respectively, with 11 bases between them. Germline V CDR1 and CDR2: KGHSH, LQKENI. CDR3 protein: CASSPLREFGYTF. The DNA for the CDR3 is TGTGCCAGCTCACCACTCCGGGAATTCGGCTACACCTTC.

This clone was counted between two and nine times. The CDR3 DNA sequence: TGTGCCAGCAGTTCCGGGGGGTATTCACCCCTCCACTTT. Encoded protein: CASSSGGYSPLHF. The chain couples TRBV11-2 to TRBJ1-6; a weak D match, TRBD1 (5 bases). Trimming shortened V by 6 bases and J by 8 bases, and 11 bases separated the two germline ends. CDR1 SGHAT and CDR2 FQNNGV come from the germline V gene. The CDR3 contains 13 residues.

In its sample, this clone was seen many times. The chain joins TRBV18 to TRBJ2-7; 8 positions agree with TRBD2. V dropped 3 bases and J dropped 4; count of bases not matched to a gene: 11. This CDR3 contains 16 residues. Germline loops: CDR1 KGHSH, CDR2 LQKENI. This CDR3 is CASSPPRGGRRYEQYF. CDR3 bases: TGTGCCAGCTCACCGCCTCGGGGGGGGCGAAGATACGAGCAGTACTTC.

The rearrangement links TRBV10-3 to TRBJ1-2; unclear D gene. The CDR3 totals 13 residues. CDR1 is ENHRY and CDR2 is SYGVKD in the germline V gene. The V end lost 2 bases, the J end lost 4 bases, and 8 bases lay between the germline ends. The chain's CDR3 is CAISEERSYGYTF. CDR3 coding DNA: TGTGCCATCAGTGAGGAACGGTCCTATGGCTACACCTTC.

V usage is TRBV7-9 and J usage is TRBJ2-3; tentatively, D is TRBD2 (5 bases). Germline lookup yields CDR1 SEHNR and CDR2 FQNEAQ (reference sequence). The CDR3 length is 18 residues. The V gene lost 1 base and the J gene lost 0 bases, with 17 bases spanning the gap. This CDR3 is CASSLGGSRISSTDTQYF. CDR3 coding DNA: TGTGCCAGCAGCTTAGGAGGGTCCCGCATTTCTAGCACAGATACGCAGTATTTT.

The chain couples TRBV7-8 to TRBJ2-7, with a weak D call TRBD2 (7 bases). The CDR3 contains 15 residues. V gave up 2 bases and J gave up 4 bases, with 15 bases separating them. In germline, CDR1 is SGHVS, CDR2 FQNEAQ. The DNA of the CDR3 is TGTGCCAGCAGCTTAATTGGGGGGGCCTTATACGAGCAGTACTTC. Its translation: CASSLIGGALYEQYF.

The chain is built from TRBV28 and TRBJ2-7; D perhaps matches TRBD2 (5 bases). The ends were cut back, 3 bases at V and 4 bases at J, with 25 bases in the middle. Per germline, CDR1 MDHEN and CDR2 SYDVKM. This CDR3 has 18 amino acids. CDR3 in DNA: TGTGCCAGCAGTTTTTATATAGGTGGGTCGGGGTTTGATTACGAGCAGTACTTC. It is translated as CASSFYIGGSGFDYEQYF.

There are a few counts of this clone. The genes are TRBV7-9 and TRBJ1-2; no clear D. Trimming took 10 bases from V and 4 from J, leaving 19 bases between them. The CDR3 extends over 14 amino acids. In germline, CDR1 is SEHNR, CDR2 FQNEAQ (reference sequence). The CDR3 reads CATRGVGAGYGYTF. CDR3 nucleotide sequence: TGTGCCACGCGGGGAGTGGGCGCAGGCTATGGCTACACCTTC.

CDR3 residues: CASNRNIGTEAFF. CDR3 bases: TGTGCCAGCAACAGGAATATCGGGACTGAAGCTTTCTTT. The V call is TRBV2, the J call TRBJ1-1; D perhaps matches TRBD1 (5 bases). Germline values: CDR1 SNHLY, CDR2 FYNNEI. V was shortened by 7 bases and J by 5 bases, with 14 bases between the two germline ends. This CDR3 is built from 13 residues.

The chain has TRBV7-9 and TRBJ1-6, with 10 bases matching TRBD1. The germline V gene has CDR1 SEHNR and CDR2 FQNEAQ (reference sequence). The CDR3 runs to 15 residues. V lost 5 bases to trimming and J lost 4 bases; unmatched junction nucleotides: 2. CDR3 in DNA: TGTGCCAGCAGCCCGGGACAGGGGTATAATTCACCCCTCCACTTT. It codes for CASSPGQGYNSPLHF.

This chain uses TRBV2 with TRBJ2-3, with 8 bases that match TRBD2. CDR3 length: 15 amino acids. CDR1 is SNHLY, CDR2 FYNNEI, per germline. J was trimmed by 7 bases and V by 10 bases; bases with no gene match: 16. Here the CDR3 DNA reads TGTGCCACCTCGCGGGGTAGCGGGGTGAGAAATACGCAGTATTTT. It specifies CATSRGSGVRNTQYF.

V usage is TRBV25-1 and J usage is TRBJ2-7; D possibly corresponds to TRBD1 (5 bases). Trimming took off 2 bases at V and 3 bases at J, with 8 bases between the two ends. Germline values: CDR1 MGHDK, CDR2 SYGVNS. The CDR3 spans 13 residues. CDR3 nucleotides: TGTGCCAGCAGTGAACAGGGTAACTACGAGCAGTACTTC. Protein product: CASSEQGNYEQYF.

The chain employs TRBV5-1 and TRBJ2-1; 8 bases map to TRBD1. This CDR3 region has 15 residues. V gave up 4 bases and J gave up 8 bases; unmatched junction bases: 11. The germline V gene encodes CDR1 SGHRS and CDR2 YFSETQ. CDR3 coding DNA: TGCGCCAGCAGCACCGGACAGGGTAATATCGATGAGCAGTTCTTC. It encodes CASSTGQGNIDEQFF. Supplemented by reference TRBV5-1 and TRBJ2-1, the full variable domain reads KAGVTQTPRYLIKTRGQQVTLSCSPISGHRSVSWYQQTPGQGLQFLFEYFSETQRNKGNFPGRFSGRQFSNSRSEMNVSTLELGDSALYLCASSTGQGNIDEQFFGPGTRLTVL.

The chain couples TRBV6-1 to TRBJ1-2; no clear D gene. The CDR3 spans 13 residues. Trimming pared 3 bases from V and 7 bases from J, leaving 12 bases between. The V gene's germline CDR1 is MNHNS and CDR2 SASEGT. The chain's CDR3 is CASSEWGAGGYTF. As DNA, the CDR3 is TGTGCCAGCAGTGAGTGGGGAGCTGGTGGCTACACCTTC.

This chain joins TRBV12-3 or TRBV12-4 and TRBJ2-1, with D possibly TRBD2 on 6 matching bases. Trimming took off 7 bases at V and 2 bases at J, with 9 bases between the two ends. The CDR3 covers 13 residues. CDR3 loop: CASNWGAYNEQFF. CDR3 nucleotide sequence: TGTGCCAGCAATTGGGGGGCCTACAATGAGCAGTTCTTC.

This sequence joins TRBV24-1 and TRBJ2-7, with TRBD1 matching 8 bases. V lost 5 bases to trimming and J lost 6 bases; unmatched junction nucleotides: 11. Germline CDR1 KGHDR, CDR2 SFDVKD. The CDR3 has 15 amino acids. In DNA form, the CDR3 reads TGTGCCACCAGTGGGGGTGGACAGGGCCTCGGCGAGCAGTACTTC. Protein: CATSGGGQGLGEQYF.

This clone was seen only a few times. This chain links TRBV11-2 with TRBJ2-7; the D gene is possibly TRBD2 (6 bases). V dropped 0 bases and J dropped 6 bases, with 12 bases sitting between them. Germline V gives CDR1 SGHAT, CDR2 FQNNGV. This CDR3 comprises 14 residues. The chain's CDR3 is CASSLDGGASEQYF. The DNA for the CDR3 is TGTGCCAGCAGCTTAGATGGAGGGGCGAGCGAGCAGTACTTC.

The V gene is TRBV12-3 or TRBV12-4, the J gene TRBJ2-7, with D possibly matching TRBD1 (6 bases). This CDR3 region has 13 residues. V was clipped by 6 bases and J by 0 bases, with 9 bases between them. This chain's CDR3 is CASRRDTSYEQYF. In nucleotides, the CDR3 is TGTGCCAGCAGACGGGACACCTCCTACGAGCAGTACTTC.

J is TRBJ1-1 and V is TRBV10-3; TRBD1 matches at 9 bases. Trimming cost V 10 bases and J 5 bases; bases outside gene matches: 8. The CDR3 length is 13 residues. Germline lookup yields CDR1 ENHRY and CDR2 SYGVKD. The chain's CDR3 is CATTGGVRTEAFF. CDR3 in DNA: TGTGCCACCACAGGGGGCGTAAGGACTGAAGCTTTCTTT.

The chain joins TRBV3-1 (or the pseudogene TRBV3-2) to TRBJ1-1; D is possibly TRBD1 (5 bases). Trimming pared 6 bases from V and 4 bases from J, leaving 9 bases between. This CDR3 is 12 amino acids long. CDR1 and CDR2 from the germline V gene are LGHDT and YNNKEL (reference sequence). The CDR3 region is CASSGGSTEAFF. The CDR3, as DNA: TGTGCCAGCAGTGGGGGGTCCACTGAAGCTTTCTTT.

The chain carries TRBV7-9 and TRBJ1-2; TRBD1 matches 7 bases. Germline V lookup: CDR1 SEHNR, CDR2 FQNEAQ (reference sequence). This CDR3 spans 12 amino acids. V shed 2 bases, J shed 8 bases, and the junction held 2 bases outside the gene matches. As DNA, the CDR3 is TGTGCCAGCAGCTTAAAGGACAGGGGCTACACCTTC. Its translation: CASSLKDRGYTF.

The chain has TRBV25-1 and TRBJ1-2; possible D gene TRBD1, 6 bases. V shed 4 bases and J shed 4 bases, with 16 bases lying between them. The CDR3 length is 15 residues. Germline-derived CDR1 and CDR2 are MGHDK and SYGVNS. DNA of the CDR3: TGTGCCAGCAGTGGCCGGGACATATACTCCTATGGCTACACCTTC. Its protein is CASSGRDIYSYGYTF.

CDR3 DNA: TGTGCCAGCAGCCAATACGGTCGTCGGAACACTGAAGCTTTCTTT. Protein: CASSQYGRRNTEAFF. V and J are TRBV3-1 (or the pseudogene TRBV3-2) and TRBJ1-1; D not resolved. Germline V gives CDR1 LGHDT, CDR2 YNNKEL (reference sequence). The V end lost 2 bases, the J end lost 1 base, and 11 bases lay between the germline ends. The CDR3 covers 15 residues.

The chain carries TRBV4-2 and TRBJ1-4; D is possibly TRBD1 (5 bases). V lost 6 bases, J lost 10 bases, and 21 bases lay in between. The CDR3 is 15 residues long. The germline V gene encodes CDR1 LGHNA and CDR2 YNFKEQ. CDR3: CASRVDTGPGGKLFF. Here the CDR3 DNA reads TGTGCCAGCAGAGTAGATACAGGCCCCGGGGGAAAACTGTTTTTT.

The chain uses TRBV7-2 and TRBJ1-6, with no clear D. Trimming pared 6 bases from V and 14 bases from J, leaving 14 bases between. In germline, CDR1 is SGHTA, CDR2 FQGNSA. The CDR3 loop spans 12 amino acids. The CDR3: CASSLTNGALHF. The DNA of the CDR3 is TGTGCCAGCAGTCTAACGAACGGAGCCCTCCACTTT.

A few counts support this clone. The chain carries TRBV6-4 and TRBJ2-2, with D possibly matching TRBD2 (5 bases). Per the germline V gene, CDR1 is MRHNA and CDR2 is SNTAGT. The ends were cut back, 3 bases at V and 1 base at J, with 9 bases in the middle. The CDR3 runs to 15 residues. Written as DNA, the CDR3 is TGTGCCAGCAGTGAGCGGACTGAGAACACCGGGGAGCTGTTTTTT. The encoded protein is CASSERTENTGELFF.